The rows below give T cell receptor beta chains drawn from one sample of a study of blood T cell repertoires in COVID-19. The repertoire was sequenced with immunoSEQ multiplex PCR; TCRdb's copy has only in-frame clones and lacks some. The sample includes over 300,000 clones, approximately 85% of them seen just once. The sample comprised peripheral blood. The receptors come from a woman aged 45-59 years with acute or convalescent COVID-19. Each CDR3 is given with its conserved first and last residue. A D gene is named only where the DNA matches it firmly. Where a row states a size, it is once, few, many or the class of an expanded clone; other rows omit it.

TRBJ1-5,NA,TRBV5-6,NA,TGTGCCAGCAGCTTGAAGGCAGGGTATAGCAATCAGCCCCAGCATTTT,CASSLKAGYSNQPQHF
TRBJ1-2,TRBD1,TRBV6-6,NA,TGTGCCAGCAGCACCCAGGGACAGGGCCGGGGCTACACCTTC,CASSTQGQGRGYTF
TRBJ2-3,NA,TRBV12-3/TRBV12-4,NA,TGTGCCAGCACCAACACAGATACGCAGTATTTT,CASTNTDTQYF
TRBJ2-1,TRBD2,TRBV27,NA,TGTGCCAGCGGACTAGCGGGAACGAGTGAGCAGTTCTTC,CASGLAGTSEQFF
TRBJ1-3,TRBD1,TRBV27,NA,TGTGCCAGCAGTCCTGGGGACAGGGGGCGACGTGGAAACACCATATATTTT,CASSPGDRGRRGNTIYF
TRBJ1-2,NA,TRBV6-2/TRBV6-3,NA,TGTGCCAGCAGTTACCCGGTAGGAGGAGGCTACACCTTC,CASSYPVGGGYTF
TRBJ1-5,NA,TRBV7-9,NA,TGTGCCAGCAGCTTATGGGGGGAGCAGCCCCAGCATTTT,CASSLWGEQPQHF
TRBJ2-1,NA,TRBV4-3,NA,TGCGCCAGCAGCCAATCGGCGGGACTTGGCGATGAGCAGTTCTTC,CASSQSAGLGDEQFF
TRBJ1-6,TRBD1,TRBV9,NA,TGTGCCAGCGGGATGGGGACAGGGGCATCACCCCTCCACTTT,CASGMGTGASPLHF
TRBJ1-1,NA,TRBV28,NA,TGTGCCAGCAGTTCGGTAGAGGGGGGGAGGAACACTGAAGCTTTCTTT,CASSSVEGGRNTEAFF
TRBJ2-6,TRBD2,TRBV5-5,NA,TGTGCCAGCAGCCGCCAAACTAGCGTGACCTCTGGGGCCAACGTCCTGACTTTC,CASSRQTSVTSGANVLTF
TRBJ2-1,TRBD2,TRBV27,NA,TGTGCCAGCAGTTTATCGTCAGCGGGAGGGCCCAATGAGCAGTTCTTC,CASSLSSAGGPNEQFF
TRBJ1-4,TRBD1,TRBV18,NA,TGTGCCAGCTCACCACCCGGGACAGGGAAAGAAAAACTGTTTTTT,CASSPPGTGKEKLFF
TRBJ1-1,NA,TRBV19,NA,TGTGCCAGTAGTCCTTATTCCCCCGGGGACACTGAAGCTTTCTTT,CASSPYSPGDTEAFF
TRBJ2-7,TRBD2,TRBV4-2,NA,TGTGCCAGCAGCCAAGAAGCCACCAGCGGGAGGCCCTCCTACGAGCAGTACTTC,CASSQEATSGRPSYEQYF
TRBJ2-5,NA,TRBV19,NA,TGTGCCAGTACCAACAGGGACGGGGAGACCCAGTACTTC,CASTNRDGETQYF
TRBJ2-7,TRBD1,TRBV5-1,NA,TGCGCCAGCATGAGGACAGGGGTCTACGAGCAGTACTTC,CASMRTGVYEQYF
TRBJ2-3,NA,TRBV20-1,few,TGCAGTGCCCGACTTAATACGCAGTATTTT,CSARLNTQYF
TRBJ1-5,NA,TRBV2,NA,TGTGCCAGCAGTGATTTCGGGCAGGGAAGCAATCAGCCCCAGCATTTT,CASSDFGQGSNQPQHF
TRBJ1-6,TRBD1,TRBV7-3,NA,TGTGCCAGCCGCCGATCCGGGACAGATAATTCACCCCTCCACTTT,CASRRSGTDNSPLHF
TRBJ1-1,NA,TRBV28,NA,TGTGCCAGCAATCAAGGGGGTTCTACTGAAGCTTTCTTT,CASNQGGSTEAFF
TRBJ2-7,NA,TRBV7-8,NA,TGTGCCAGCAGCTTAGTCAAGCGACAGACGCCAACCTACGAGCAGTACTTC,CASSLVKRQTPTYEQYF
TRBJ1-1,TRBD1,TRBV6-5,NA,TGTGCCAGCTTGACGACAGGGCCCCTCCCTCCTGAAGCTTTCTTT,CASLTTGPLPPEAFF
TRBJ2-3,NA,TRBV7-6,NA,TGTGCCAGCAGCTTAGCCTCAGATACGCAGTATTTT,CASSLASDTQYF
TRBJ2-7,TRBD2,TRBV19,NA,TGTGCCAGTAGTATTAAGGGACTAGCGGACTACGAGCAGTACTTC,CASSIKGLADYEQYF
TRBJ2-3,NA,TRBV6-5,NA,TGTGCCAGCAGGCGACTTGCCACAGATACGCAGTATTTT,CASRRLATDTQYF
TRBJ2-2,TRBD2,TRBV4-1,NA,TGCGCCAGCAGCCAGGCGGGACTAGCGGGAGCCGGGGAGCTGTTTTTT,CASSQAGLAGAGELFF
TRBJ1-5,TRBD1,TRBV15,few,TGTGCCACCAGCAGAGGGGGACAGGGGACGCCCAATCAGCCCCAGCATTTT,CATSRGGQGTPNQPQHF
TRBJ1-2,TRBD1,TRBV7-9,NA,TGTGCCAGCAGCTTCGGGACAGGGAATAATGGCTACACCTTC,CASSFGTGNNGYTF
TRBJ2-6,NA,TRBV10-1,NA,TGCGCCAGCAGTGAGAAAGCGGGGGCCAACGTCCTGACTTTC,CASSEKAGANVLTF
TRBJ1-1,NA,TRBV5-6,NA,TGTGCCAGCAGCTTGGGTCAGGGGTCGGAAGCTTTCTTT,CASSLGQGSEAFF
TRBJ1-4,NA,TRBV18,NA,TGTGCCAGCTCACCTACACGGGACACGGAAAAACTGTTTTTT,CASSPTRDTEKLFF
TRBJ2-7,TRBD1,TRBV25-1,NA,TGTGCCAGCAGGAGAGACAGGGGGTCCTACGAGCAGTACTTC,CASRRDRGSYEQYF
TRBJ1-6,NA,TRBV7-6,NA,TGTGCCAGCAGCTTAAAAGGACAGACCAATTCACCCCTCCACTTT,CASSLKGQTNSPLHF
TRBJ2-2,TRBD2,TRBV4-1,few,TGCGCCAGCAGCCAAGAACCAGGACTAGCGGGAGGGCCGATCACCGGGGAGCTGTTTTTT,CASSQEPGLAGGPITGELFF
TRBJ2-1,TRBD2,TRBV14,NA,TGTGCCAGCAGCCAAGAGAGGGGGGGAGCGGGAGTACTCCGGTTCAATGAGCAGTTCTTC,CASSQERGGAGVLRFNEQFF
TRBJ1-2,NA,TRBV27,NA,TGTGCCAGCAGTTCGAACAGGGTAGGCTACACCTTC,CASSSNRVGYTF
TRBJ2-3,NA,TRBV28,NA,TGTGCCAGCAGTCCCTACACAGATACGCAGTATTTT,CASSPYTDTQYF
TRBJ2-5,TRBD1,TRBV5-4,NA,TGTGCCAGCAGCTTATTTTTGGGACAGGGGACGGAGACCCAGTACTTC,CASSLFLGQGTETQYF
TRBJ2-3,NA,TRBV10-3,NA,TGTGCCACCGGGGAGAGACAGGTTAGCACAGATACGCAGTATTTT,CATGERQVSTDTQYF
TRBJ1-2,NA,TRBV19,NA,TGTGCCAGTAGTATCGTAAGGAGCCCCTATGGCTACACCTTC,CASSIVRSPYGYTF